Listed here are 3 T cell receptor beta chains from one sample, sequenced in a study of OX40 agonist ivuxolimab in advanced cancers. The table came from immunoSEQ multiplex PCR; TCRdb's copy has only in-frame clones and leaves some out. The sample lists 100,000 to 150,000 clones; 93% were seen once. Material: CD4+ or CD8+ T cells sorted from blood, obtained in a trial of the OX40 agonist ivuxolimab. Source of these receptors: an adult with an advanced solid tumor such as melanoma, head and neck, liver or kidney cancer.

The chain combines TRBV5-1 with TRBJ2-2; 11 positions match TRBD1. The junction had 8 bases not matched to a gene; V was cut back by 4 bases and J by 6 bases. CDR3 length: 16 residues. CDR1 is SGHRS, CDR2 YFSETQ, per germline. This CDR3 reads CASSPPGQGDAGELFF. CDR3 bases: TGCGCCAGCAGCCCACCGGGACAGGGGGACGCCGGGGAGCTGTTTTTT.

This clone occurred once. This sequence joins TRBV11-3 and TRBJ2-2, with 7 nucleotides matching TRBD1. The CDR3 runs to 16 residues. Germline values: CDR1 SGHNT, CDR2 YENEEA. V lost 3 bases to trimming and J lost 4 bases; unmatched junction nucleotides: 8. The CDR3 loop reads CASSFRGGRATGELFF. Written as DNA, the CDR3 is TGTGCCAGCAGCTTTAGAGGGGGCCGGGCCACCGGGGAGCTGTTTTTT.

CDR3: CASSFVGTAGQGEKLFF. The CDR3, as DNA: TGTGCCAGCAGCTTCGTCGGGACAGCCGGCCAAGGTGAAAAACTGTTTTTT. The V gene is TRBV7-2, the J gene TRBJ1-4; 7 nucleotides align to TRBD1. CDR1 and CDR2 (germline): SGHTA, FQGNSA. The V segment lost 3 bases and the J segment 7 bases; nucleotides outside the gene matches: 14. This CDR3 is 17 amino acids long.